This T cell receptor (beta chain) was captured by sequencing in a study of T-cell reconstitution after alpha-beta-depleted transplantation in children. Broader study findings: Diversity of TCRbeta at day 60 was high in some patients, arising from surviving recipient T cells and thymic progenitors. Alpha-beta T cells about two months after transplant reportedly derived from several hundred expanded graft clones.

Trimming shortened V by 8 bases and J by 7 bases, and 17 bases separated the two germline ends. Germline V CDR1 and CDR2: MDHEN, SYDVKM. There are 13 residues in the CDR3. The TCRbeta library incorporated unique molecular identifiers. MiXCR was run by TCRdb on the PCR reads, yielding one entry per CDR3 protein. The sample includes hundreds of thousands of distinct CDR3 sequences, around a tenth of them seen just once. This clonotype has ten or more counts. As yet, its antigen is unknown. The sample in question was peripheral blood, obtained 180 days after TCRalphabeta/CD19-depleted stem cell transplant. J is TRBJ1-1 and V is TRBV28, with D tentatively TRBD1 (5 bases). The sequence was collected from a male patient between 2 and 10 years old who had a stem cell transplant for chronic granulomatous disease, so the T cells may come from the graft donor. CDR3: CASGNGTPFEAFF. Written as DNA, the CDR3 is TGTGCCAGCGGAAACGGGACTCCTTTTGAAGCTTTCTTT.